The next 19 T cell receptor beta chains were all read from a single sample in a study of cytomegalovirus exposure and HLA in healthy donors. A multiplex PCR was run with 60 Vbeta primers and 13 Jbeta primers. Generated by immunoSEQ multiplex PCR, the TCRdb table keeps only in-frame clones and is missing some. The sample carries approximately 190,000 clones, around 80% recorded once. The specimen was PBMCs. The source is a man aged 35 to 55 in good health and CMV-seropositive.

The J gene is TRBJ2-2, the V gene TRBV29-1, with 16 bases that match TRBD2. Germline lookup yields CDR1 SQVTM and CDR2 ANQGSEA. This CDR3 contains 18 residues. After removal of 1 base from V and 4 bases from J, the junction contained 6 bases not matched to a gene. CDR3 loop: CSVEVRGLAGGITGELFF. DNA for the CDR3: TGCAGCGTTGAAGTGAGGGGACTAGCGGGAGGGATCACCGGGGAGCTGTTTTTT.

The chain has TRBV18 and TRBJ1-5; possible D gene TRBD1, 5 bases. The germline V gene has CDR1 KGHSH and CDR2 LQKENI. The CDR3 runs to 16 residues. Trimming removed 1 base at V and 5 bases at J, with 15 bases between. The CDR3 region has the DNA TGTGCCAGCTCACCACGGGGCCAGGGCGGTGATCAGCCCCAGCATTTT. Translating gives CASSPRGQGGDQPQHF.

This chain uses TRBV11-2 with TRBJ2-7; possibly TRBD2 for D (6 bases). V was cut by 2 bases and J by 0 bases, with 11 bases left in between. Germline-derived CDR1 and CDR2 are SGHAT and FQNNGV. The CDR3 is 15 residues long. The CDR3, as DNA: TGTGCCAGCAGCTTATTGGCGGGGAGCTCCTACGAGCAGTACTTC. Encoded protein: CASSLLAGSSYEQYF.

The chain joins TRBV19 to TRBJ1-5; a weak D match, TRBD1 (6 bases). CDR3 length: 16 amino acids. Deletions cut 9 bases from V and 0 bases from J, with 18 bases between. The germline V gene has CDR1 LNHDA and CDR2 SQIVND (reference sequence). The DNA of the CDR3 is TGTGCCAGCCAAGCGAGGGGGGGTGTTAGCAATCAGCCCCAGCATTTT. It is translated as CASQARGGVSNQPQHF.

The chain employs TRBV27 and TRBJ1-3; D gene ambiguous. The CDR3 consists of 11 residues. Germline V gene data show CDR1 as MNHEY and CDR2 as SMNVEV (reference sequence). Trimming left V 10 bases short and J 0 bases short, with 4 bases between. For the CDR3, the DNA is TGTGCCACCTTCTCTGGAAACACCATATATTTT. It translates to CATFSGNTIYF.

The rearrangement uses TRBV6-4 and TRBJ2-3; TRBD2 matches 14 bases. Trimming took 3 bases from V and 5 from J; bases not matched to a gene: 10. Germline lookup yields CDR1 MRHNA and CDR2 SNTAGT. The CDR3 is 18 amino acids. This CDR3 reads CASSETAPGLAGVDTQYF. The CDR3 nucleotides read TGTGCCAGCAGTGAAACAGCACCGGGACTAGCGGGAGTAGATACGCAGTATTTT.

The chain is built from TRBV18 and TRBJ2-3; possibly TRBD1 for D (6 bases). The V end was cut by 6 bases, the J end by 4 bases, with 17 bases between. The length of the CDR3 is 15 residues. Germline values: CDR1 KGHSH, CDR2 LQKENI. CDR3 protein: CASSPPGRGSDTQYF. In DNA form, the CDR3 reads TGTGCCAGCTCGCCCCCGGGCAGGGGATCAGATACGCAGTATTTT.

This chain joins TRBV5-1 and TRBJ1-2, with 12 positions matching TRBD1. Per germline, CDR1 SGHRS and CDR2 YFSETQ. The ends lost 0 bases at V and 5 bases at J; junction bases unmatched: 5. This CDR3 has 16 residues. This chain's CDR3 is CASSLGGTGGLYGYTF. The DNA for the CDR3 is TGCGCCAGCAGCTTGGGAGGGACAGGGGGCCTTTATGGCTACACCTTC.

This chain joins TRBV29-1 and TRBJ2-7; TRBD1 matches at 7 bases. CDR1 is SQVTM and CDR2 is ANQGSEA in the germline V gene. The CDR3 has 12 residues. V gave up 3 bases and J gave up 3 bases; unmatched junction bases: 2. Here the CDR3 reads CSVEDRLYEQYF. Here the CDR3 DNA reads TGCAGCGTTGAGGACAGGCTCTACGAGCAGTACTTC.

V usage is TRBV5-8 and J usage is TRBJ2-6; 8 bases are a match to TRBD1. The CDR3 covers 17 residues. With V trimmed by 0 bases and J by 1 base, 3 bases remained unmatched. Per the germline V gene, CDR1 is SGHTS and CDR2 is YDEGEE. The CDR3 bases are TGTGCCAGCAGCTTGGACAGGGGGATTTCTGGGGCCAACGTCCTGACTTTC. As protein: CASSLDRGISGANVLTF.

This clone appeared once. V is TRBV5-1 and J is TRBJ2-7, with 10 bases matching TRBD1. The V gene end was trimmed by 2 bases and the J gene end by 2 bases; junction bases not matched to a gene: 4. The CDR3 runs to 15 residues. The germline V gene has CDR1 SGHRS and CDR2 YFSETQ. CDR3 nucleotides: TGCGCCAGCAGCTTACGGACAGGGGGAACCTACGAGCAGTACTTC. As protein: CASSLRTGGTYEQYF.

The chain uses TRBV7-9 and TRBJ1-1; the match to TRBD1 covers 7 bases. The CDR3 extends over 13 amino acids. The V gene's germline CDR1 is SEHNR and CDR2 FQNEAQ (reference sequence). Losses at the gene ends were 4 bases for V and 6 bases for J; bases not matched to a gene: 5. CDR3 DNA sequence: TGTGCCAGCAGCTACGGACAGGTCCCTGAAGCTTTCTTT. The encoded protein is CASSYGQVPEAFF.

This clone was counted once. The rearrangement links TRBV28 to TRBJ2-1, with TRBD2 matching 11 bases. Germline V gene data show CDR1 as MDHEN and CDR2 as SYDVKM. The V gene end was trimmed by 5 bases and the J gene end by 9 bases; junction bases not matched to a gene: 3. The CDR3 runs to 13 residues. CDR3 sequence (DNA): TGTGCCAGCAGTGCTAGCGGGAGGAGTGAGCAGTTCTTC. Translation gives CASSASGRSEQFF.

The rearrangement joins TRBV30 to TRBJ2-1, with 7 nucleotides matching TRBD2. Looked up from germline, CDR1 is GTSNPN and CDR2 is SVGIG (reference sequence). V was clipped by 3 bases and J by 7 bases; unmatched bases: 12. The CDR3 contains 15 residues. The CDR3 region is CAWRRLREMENEQFF. CDR3 DNA: TGTGCCTGGAGACGGTTGCGGGAGATGGAGAATGAGCAGTTCTTC. Complete variable domain (other parts from reference TRBV30 and TRBJ2-1): SQTIHQWPATLVQPVGSPLSLECTVEGTSNPNLYWYRQAAGRGLQLLFYSVGIGQISSEVPQNLSASRPQDRQFILSSKKLLLSDSGFYLCAWRRLREMENEQFFGPGTRLTVL.

The J gene is TRBJ1-1, the V gene TRBV5-6; D remains ambiguous. V dropped 0 bases and J dropped 3 bases, with 15 bases sitting between them. CDR3 length equals 16 residues. Germline CDR1 reads SGHDT; CDR2 reads YYEEEE. The CDR3 nucleotides are TGTGCCAGCAGCTTGGGGCTGAGTCTGAGGGACACTGAAGCTTTCTTT. Protein sequence: CASSLGLSLRDTEAFF.

The chain combines TRBV6-1 with TRBJ2-6, with D possibly TRBD2 on 7 matching bases. In germline, CDR1 is MNHNS, CDR2 SASEGT. This CDR3 has 14 amino acids. V was trimmed by 8 bases and J by 2 bases, leaving 10 bases between them. The CDR3 sequence is CASRGAPGANVLTF. CDR3 DNA: TGTGCCAGCCGGGGGGCCCCTGGGGCCAACGTCCTGACTTTC.

The CDR3 reads CASSRGTGGEKLFF. The CDR3 bases are TGTGCCAGCTCACGTGGGACAGGGGGAGAAAAACTGTTTTTT. The V call is TRBV18, the J call TRBJ1-4; 11 bases align to TRBD1. There are 14 residues in the CDR3. CDR1 and CDR2 from the germline V gene are KGHSH and LQKENI. Unmatched junction bases numbered 3, after V lost 4 bases and J lost 8 bases.

Turning to this clone: Other DNA sequences in this sample translate to the same CDR3. The CDR3 loop reads CATSREGGSYEQYF. The CDR3 region has the DNA TGTGCCACCAGCAGAGAGGGGGGCTCCTACGAGCAGTACTTC. The chain combines TRBV15 with TRBJ2-7, with a possible D match to TRBD2 (6 bases). CDR1 and CDR2 from the germline V gene are LNHNV and YYDKDF (reference sequence). This CDR3 spans 14 amino acids. V gave up 0 bases and J gave up 0 bases, with 6 bases separating them.

This clone showed up just once. The chain uses TRBV5-1 and TRBJ2-5, with D perhaps TRBD1 (6 bases). The germline V gene has CDR1 SGHRS and CDR2 YFSETQ. The CDR3 has 14 amino acids. V lost 7 bases and J lost 3, with 16 bases in between. CDR3 nucleotide sequence: TGCGCCAGCGGTAATGGACAGCTAAAAGAGACCCAGTACTTC. The encoded protein is CASGNGQLKETQYF.